This T cell receptor (beta chain) was captured in a study of circulating and synovial CD4+ cells in juvenile arthritis. Study-level findings and limits: CPL versus bulk CD4 samples: T cell genome counts differed by at least an order of magnitude. Compared with bulk blood, circulating pathogenic-like lymphocytes shared substantially more CDR3 sequences with synovial T cells. Overlap with synovium rose as more T cells were sequenced. Bulk blood CD4 repertoires were more diverse than these.

After removal of 4 bases from V and 4 bases from J, the junction contained 0 bases not matched to a gene. The germline CDR1 and CDR2 sequences are MDHEN and SYDVKM. The CDR3 has 12 amino acids. Only in-frame clones appear in the TCRdb table, and some are missing; sequencing was by immunoSEQ multiplex PCR. The table lists about 34,000 clones, nearly 97% of them singletons. Details on this clone: Its antigen remains unidentified.

The material sequenced was CD4+ T cells from blood. V gene TRBV28 combines with J gene TRBJ1-2, with 7 bases that match TRBD1. The origin of this receptor is a human donor with juvenile idiopathic arthritis. CDR3 sequence reads: CASSSGGYGYTF. CDR3 coding DNA: TGTGCCAGCAGTTCAGGGGGCTATGGCTACACCTTC.